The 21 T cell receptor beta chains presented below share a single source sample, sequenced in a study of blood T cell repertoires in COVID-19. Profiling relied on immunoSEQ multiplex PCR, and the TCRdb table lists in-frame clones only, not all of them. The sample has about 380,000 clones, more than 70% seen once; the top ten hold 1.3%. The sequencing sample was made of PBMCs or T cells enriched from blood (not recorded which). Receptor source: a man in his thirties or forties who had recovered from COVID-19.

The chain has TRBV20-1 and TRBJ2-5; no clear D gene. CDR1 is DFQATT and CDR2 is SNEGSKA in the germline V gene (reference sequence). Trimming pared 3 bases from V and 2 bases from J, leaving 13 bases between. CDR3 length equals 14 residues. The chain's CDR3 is CSASFTGTQETQYF. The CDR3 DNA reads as TGCAGTGCTAGTTTTACCGGTACTCAAGAGACCCAGTACTTC.

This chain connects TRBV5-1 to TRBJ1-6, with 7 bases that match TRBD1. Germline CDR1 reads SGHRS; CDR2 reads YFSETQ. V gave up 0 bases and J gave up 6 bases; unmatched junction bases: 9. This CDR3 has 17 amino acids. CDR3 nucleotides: TGCGCCAGCAGCTTGGTTTCCCACGGGACAGTTAATTCACCCCTCCACTTT. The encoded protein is CASSLVSHGTVNSPLHF.

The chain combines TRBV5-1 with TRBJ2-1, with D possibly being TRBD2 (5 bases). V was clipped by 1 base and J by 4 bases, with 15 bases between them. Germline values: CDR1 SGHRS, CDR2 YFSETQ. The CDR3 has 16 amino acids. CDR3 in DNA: TGCGCCAGCAGCTTGTCGGCGGGTTTCATTTACAATGAGCAGTTCTTC. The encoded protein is CASSLSAGFIYNEQFF.

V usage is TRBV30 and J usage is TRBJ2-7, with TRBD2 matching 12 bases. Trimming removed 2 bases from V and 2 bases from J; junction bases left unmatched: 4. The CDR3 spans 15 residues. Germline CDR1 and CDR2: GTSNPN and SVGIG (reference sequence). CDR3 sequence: CAWSTGTSGPYEQYF. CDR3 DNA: TGTGCCTGGAGTACCGGGACTAGCGGGCCCTACGAGCAGTACTTC.

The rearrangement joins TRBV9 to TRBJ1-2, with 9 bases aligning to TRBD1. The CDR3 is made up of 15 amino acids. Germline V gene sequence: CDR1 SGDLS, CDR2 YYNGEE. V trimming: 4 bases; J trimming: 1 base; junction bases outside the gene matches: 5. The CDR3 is CASSPWTGDNYGYTF. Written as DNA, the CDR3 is TGTGCCAGCAGCCCATGGACAGGGGATAACTATGGCTACACCTTC.

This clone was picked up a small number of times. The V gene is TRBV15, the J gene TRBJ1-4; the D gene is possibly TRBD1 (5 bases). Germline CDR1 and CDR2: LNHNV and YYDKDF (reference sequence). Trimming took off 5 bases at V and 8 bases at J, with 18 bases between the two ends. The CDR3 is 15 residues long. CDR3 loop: CATSEPTEAGEKLFF. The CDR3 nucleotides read TGTGCCACCAGCGAGCCGACAGAAGCAGGAGAAAAACTGTTTTTT.

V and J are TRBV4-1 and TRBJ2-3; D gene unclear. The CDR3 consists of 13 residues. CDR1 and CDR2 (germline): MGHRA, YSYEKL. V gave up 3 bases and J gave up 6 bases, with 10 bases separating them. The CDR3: CASSQYLGDTQYF. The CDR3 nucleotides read TGCGCCAGCAGCCAGTATCTCGGGGATACGCAGTATTTT.

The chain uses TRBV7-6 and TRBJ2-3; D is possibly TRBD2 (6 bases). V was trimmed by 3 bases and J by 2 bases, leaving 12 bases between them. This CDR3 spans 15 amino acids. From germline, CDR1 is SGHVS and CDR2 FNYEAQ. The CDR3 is CASSFASDFTDTQYF. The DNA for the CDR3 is TGTGCCAGCAGCTTCGCTAGCGACTTCACAGATACGCAGTATTTT.

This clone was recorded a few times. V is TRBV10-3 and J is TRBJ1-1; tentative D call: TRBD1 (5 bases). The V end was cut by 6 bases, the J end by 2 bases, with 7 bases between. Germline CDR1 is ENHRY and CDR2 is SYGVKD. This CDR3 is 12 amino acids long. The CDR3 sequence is CAIRQVNTEAFF. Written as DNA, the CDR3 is TGTGCCATCAGACAGGTTAACACTGAAGCTTTCTTT.

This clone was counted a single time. The CDR3 is CASSSAGAAGGGEQYF. The CDR3 nucleotides are TGCGCCAGCAGCTCCGCCGGGGCAGCGGGGGGAGGCGAGCAGTACTTC. The chain uses TRBV5-1 and TRBJ2-7; 9 positions agree with TRBD2. V dropped 3 bases and J dropped 6; count of bases not matched to a gene: 13. Per germline, CDR1 SGHRS and CDR2 YFSETQ. CDR3 length equals 16 residues.

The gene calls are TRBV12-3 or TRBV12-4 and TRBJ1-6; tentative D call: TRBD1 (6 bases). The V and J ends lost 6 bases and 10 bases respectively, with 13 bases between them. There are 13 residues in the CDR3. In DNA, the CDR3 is TGTGCCAGCAGGCCAACAGGGCGCTCACCCCTCCACTTT. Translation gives CASRPTGRSPLHF.

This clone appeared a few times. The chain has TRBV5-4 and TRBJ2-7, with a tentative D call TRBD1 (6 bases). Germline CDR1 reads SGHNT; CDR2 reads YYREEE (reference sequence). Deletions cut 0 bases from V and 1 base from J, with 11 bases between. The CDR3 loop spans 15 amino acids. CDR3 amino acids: CASSLETGMSYEQYF. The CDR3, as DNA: TGTGCCAGCAGCTTGGAAACAGGGATGTCCTACGAGCAGTACTTC.

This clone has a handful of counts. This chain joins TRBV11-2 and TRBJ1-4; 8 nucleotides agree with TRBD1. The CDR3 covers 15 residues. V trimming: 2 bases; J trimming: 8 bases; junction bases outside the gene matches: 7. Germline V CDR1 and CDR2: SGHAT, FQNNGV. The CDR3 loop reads CASSLFRTGNEKLFF. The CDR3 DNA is TGTGCCAGCAGCTTATTTAGGACAGGGAACGAAAAACTGTTTTTT. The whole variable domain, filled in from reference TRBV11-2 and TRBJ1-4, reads EAGVAQSPRYKIIEKRQSVAFWCNPISGHATLYWYQQILGQGPKLLIQFQNNGVVDDSQLPKDRFSAERLKGVDSTLKIQPAKLEDSAVYLCASSLFRTGNEKLFFGSGTQLSVL.

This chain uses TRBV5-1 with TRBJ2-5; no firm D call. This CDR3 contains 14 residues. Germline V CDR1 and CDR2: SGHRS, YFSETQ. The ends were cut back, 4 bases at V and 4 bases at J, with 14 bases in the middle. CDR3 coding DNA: TGCGCCAGCAGCCTAGTTGGTCAAGGAGAGACCCAGTACTTC. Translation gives CASSLVGQGETQYF.

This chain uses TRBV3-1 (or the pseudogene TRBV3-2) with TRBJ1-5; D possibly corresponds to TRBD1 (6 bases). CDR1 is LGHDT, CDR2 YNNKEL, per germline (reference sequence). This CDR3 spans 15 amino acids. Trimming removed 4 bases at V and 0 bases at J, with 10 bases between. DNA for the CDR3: TGTGCCAGCAGCCCAGGACAGAATAGCAATCAGCCCCAGCATTTT. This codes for CASSPGQNSNQPQHF.

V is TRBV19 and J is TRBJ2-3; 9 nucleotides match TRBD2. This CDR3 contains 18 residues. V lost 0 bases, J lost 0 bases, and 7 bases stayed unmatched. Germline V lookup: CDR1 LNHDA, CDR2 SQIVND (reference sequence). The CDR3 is CASSIDLSTSGSTDTQYF. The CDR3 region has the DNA TGTGCCAGTAGTATAGATCTATCGACTAGCGGTAGCACAGATACGCAGTATTTT.

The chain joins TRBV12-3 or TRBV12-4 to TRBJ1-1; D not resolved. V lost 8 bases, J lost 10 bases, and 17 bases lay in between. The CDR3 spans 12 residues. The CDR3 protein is CASAGSDLGAFF. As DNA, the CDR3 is TGTGCCAGCGCCGGGTCTGATCTAGGAGCTTTCTTT.

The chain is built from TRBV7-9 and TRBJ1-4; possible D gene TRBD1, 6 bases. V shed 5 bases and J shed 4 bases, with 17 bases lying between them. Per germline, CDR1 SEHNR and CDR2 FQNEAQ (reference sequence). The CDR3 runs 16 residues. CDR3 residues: CASSTSYREINEKLFF. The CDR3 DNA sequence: TGTGCCAGCAGCACCAGCTACAGGGAGATTAATGAAAAACTGTTTTTT.

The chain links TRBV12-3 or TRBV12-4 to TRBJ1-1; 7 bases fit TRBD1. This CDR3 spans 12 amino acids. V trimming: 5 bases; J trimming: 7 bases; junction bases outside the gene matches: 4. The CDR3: CASSRDSDEAFF. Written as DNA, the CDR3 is TGTGCCAGCAGTAGGGACAGTGATGAAGCTTTCTTT.

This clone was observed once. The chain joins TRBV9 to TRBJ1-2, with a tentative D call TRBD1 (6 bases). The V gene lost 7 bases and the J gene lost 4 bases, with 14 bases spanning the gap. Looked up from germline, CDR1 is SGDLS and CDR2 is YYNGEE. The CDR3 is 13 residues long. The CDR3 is CASSRTDPYGYTF. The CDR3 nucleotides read TGTGCCAGCTCCCGGACAGATCCCTATGGCTACACCTTC.

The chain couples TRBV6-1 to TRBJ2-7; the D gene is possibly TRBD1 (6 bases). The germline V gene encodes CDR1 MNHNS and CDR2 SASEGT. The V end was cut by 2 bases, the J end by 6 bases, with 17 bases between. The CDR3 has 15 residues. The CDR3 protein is CASSEFTQGKGEQYF. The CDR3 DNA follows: TGTGCCAGCAGTGAATTCACACAGGGTAAGGGCGAGCAGTACTTC.